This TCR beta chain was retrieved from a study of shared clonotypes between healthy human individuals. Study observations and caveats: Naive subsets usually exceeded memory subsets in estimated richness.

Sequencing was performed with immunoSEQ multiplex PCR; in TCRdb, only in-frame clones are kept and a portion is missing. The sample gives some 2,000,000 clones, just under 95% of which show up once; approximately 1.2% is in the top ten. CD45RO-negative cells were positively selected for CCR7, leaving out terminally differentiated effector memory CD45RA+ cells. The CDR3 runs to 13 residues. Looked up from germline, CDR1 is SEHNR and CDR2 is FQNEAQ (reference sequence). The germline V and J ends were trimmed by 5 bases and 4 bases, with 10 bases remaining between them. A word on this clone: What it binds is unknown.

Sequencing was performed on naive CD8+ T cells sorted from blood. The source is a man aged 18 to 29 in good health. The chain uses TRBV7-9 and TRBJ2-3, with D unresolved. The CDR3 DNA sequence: TGTGCCAGCAGCCTGGGTTGGTCAGATACGCAGTATTTT. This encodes CASSLGWSDTQYF. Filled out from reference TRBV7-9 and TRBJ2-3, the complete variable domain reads DTGVSQNPRHKITKRGQNVTFRCDPISEHNRLYWYRQTLGQGPEFLTYFQNEAQLEKSRLLSDRFSAERPKGSFSTLEIQRTEQGDSAMYLCASSLGWSDTQYFGPGTRLTVL.